This T cell receptor beta chain appears in the sequencing data of a study of cytomegalovirus exposure and HLA in healthy donors. Study-wide results and caveats: Prediction of most subjects' HLA-A and HLA-B alleles by TCR beta sequences was reportedly accurate. After further analysis at a later stage, 16,951 TCR beta sequences were associated with HLA alleles at 0.05 false discovery rate.

At the time of sampling, donors were nominally healthy, though unrecorded immune exposures were likely. Vbeta (60) and Jbeta (13) primers were used in the PCR. The method was immunoSEQ multiplex PCR; TCRdb's version includes in-frame clones alone and lacks a portion of them. The sample has some 90,000 clones, just under 70% seen once. Worth noting for this clone: Its antigen is not identified.

With 6 bases removed from V and 3 bases from J, the gap between germline ends came to 10 bases. This CDR3 comprises 13 residues. The germline V gene has CDR1 SGHTS and CDR2 YDEGEE. The material sequenced was PBMCs. The chain has TRBV5-8 and TRBJ2-1; TRBD1 is a possible D gene (6 bases). This clonotype was obtained from a man in his fifties in good health and CMV-seronegative. For the CDR3, the DNA is TGTGCCAGCAAGCAGGGGTTCTACAATGAGCAGTTCTTC. Protein product: CASKQGFYNEQFF.